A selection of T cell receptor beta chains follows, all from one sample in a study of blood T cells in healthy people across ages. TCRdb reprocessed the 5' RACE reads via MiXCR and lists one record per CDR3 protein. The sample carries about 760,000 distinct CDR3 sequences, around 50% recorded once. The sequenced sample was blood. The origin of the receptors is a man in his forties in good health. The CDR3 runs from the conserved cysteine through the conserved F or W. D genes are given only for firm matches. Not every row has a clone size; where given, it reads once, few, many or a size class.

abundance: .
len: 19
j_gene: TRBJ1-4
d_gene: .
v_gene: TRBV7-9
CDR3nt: TGTGCCAGCAGCCAAATCATCGGACAGACGACAAATCTAAAGGAAAAACTGTTTTTT
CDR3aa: CASSQIIGQTTNLKEKLFF

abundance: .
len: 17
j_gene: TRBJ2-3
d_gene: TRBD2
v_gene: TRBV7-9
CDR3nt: TGTGCCAGCAGCTCTCCGACTAGCGGGGGGGCCACAGATACGCAGTATTTT
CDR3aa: CASSSPTSGGATDTQYF

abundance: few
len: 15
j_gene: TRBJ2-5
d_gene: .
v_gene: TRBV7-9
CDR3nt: TGTGCCAGCAGCTTATCGGATGGGGCACAAGAGACCCAGTACTTC
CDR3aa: CASSLSDGAQETQYF

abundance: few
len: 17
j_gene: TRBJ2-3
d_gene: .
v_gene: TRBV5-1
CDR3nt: TGCGCCAGCAGCTTGGCCGCCACAGGGCGAGGGTCGGATACGCAGTATTTT
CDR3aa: CASSLAATGRGSDTQYF

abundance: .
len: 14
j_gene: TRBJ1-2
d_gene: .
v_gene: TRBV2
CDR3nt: TGTGCCAGCAGTGAGGTCAGGGCTATCTATGGCTACACCTTC
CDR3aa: CASSEVRAIYGYTF

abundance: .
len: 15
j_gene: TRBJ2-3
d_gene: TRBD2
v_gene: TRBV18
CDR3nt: TGTGCCAGCTCGCCTGCCGGGACTAGTCGAAATACGCAGTATTTT
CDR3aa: CASSPAGTSRNTQYF

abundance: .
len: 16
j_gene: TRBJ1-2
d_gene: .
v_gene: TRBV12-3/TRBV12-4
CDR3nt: TGTGCCAGCAGTTCCCCACCAGGGAGCGGAGACTATGGCTACACCTTC
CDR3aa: CASSSPPGSGDYGYTF

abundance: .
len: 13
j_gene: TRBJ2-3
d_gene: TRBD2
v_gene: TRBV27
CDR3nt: TGTGCCACATTTAGCGGGAGAGTGGATACGCAGTATTTT
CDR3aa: CATFSGRVDTQYF

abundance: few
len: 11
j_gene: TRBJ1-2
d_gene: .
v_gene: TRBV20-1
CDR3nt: TGCAGTGCTAGGGGCGGCGGTGGCTACACCTTC
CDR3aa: CSARGGGGYTF

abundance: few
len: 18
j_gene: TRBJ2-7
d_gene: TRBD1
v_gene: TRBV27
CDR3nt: TGTGCCAGCAGTTCGTCGGGACAGGAAGTTATTTTACCCTACGAGCAGTACTTC
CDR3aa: CASSSSGQEVILPYEQYF

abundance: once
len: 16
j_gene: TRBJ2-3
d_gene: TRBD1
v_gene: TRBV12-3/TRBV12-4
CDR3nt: TGTGCCAGCAGTCCTACAAGGGACAGACCCACAGATACGCAGTATTTT
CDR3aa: CASSPTRDRPTDTQYF

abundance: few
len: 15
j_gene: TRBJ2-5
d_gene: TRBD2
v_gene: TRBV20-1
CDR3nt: TGCAGTGCTAGAGATGGCGGGAGTGCGGCGGAGACCCAGTACTTC
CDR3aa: CSARDGGSAAETQYF

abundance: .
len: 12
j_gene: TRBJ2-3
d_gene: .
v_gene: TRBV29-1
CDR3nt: TGCAGCGTTGAAGATCTCAGGGGTACGCAGTATTTT
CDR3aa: CSVEDLRGTQYF

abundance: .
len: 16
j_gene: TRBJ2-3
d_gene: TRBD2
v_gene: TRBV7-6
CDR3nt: TGTGCCAGCAGCCCCTGGACTAGCGGACTCACAGATACGCAGTATTTT
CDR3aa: CASSPWTSGLTDTQYF

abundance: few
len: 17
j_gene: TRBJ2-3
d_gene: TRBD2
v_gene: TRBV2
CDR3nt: TGTGCCATCGTGGAGCGGGGGGGCCACCCACAAACAGATACGCAGTATTTT
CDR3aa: CAIVERGGHPQTDTQYF

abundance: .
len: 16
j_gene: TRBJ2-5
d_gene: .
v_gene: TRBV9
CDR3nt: TGTGCCAGCAGCGTAGGAGCAGGGGTCATCCAAGAGACCCAGTACTTC
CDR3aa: CASSVGAGVIQETQYF

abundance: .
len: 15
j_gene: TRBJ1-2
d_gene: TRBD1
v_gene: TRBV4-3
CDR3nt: TGCGCCAATAGGGGGTCCGGGACAGGGTCCTATGGCTACACCTTC
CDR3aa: CANRGSGTGSYGYTF

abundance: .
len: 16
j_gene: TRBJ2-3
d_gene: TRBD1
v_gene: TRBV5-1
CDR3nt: TGCGCCAGCAGCTTGAGGGGACAGGGGGAATCAGATACGCAGTATTTT
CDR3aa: CASSLRGQGESDTQYF

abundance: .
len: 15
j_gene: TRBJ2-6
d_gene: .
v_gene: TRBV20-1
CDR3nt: TGCAGTGCAGGGACGGCAAGCTCTGGGGCCAACGTCCTGACTTTC
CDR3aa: CSAGTASSGANVLTF

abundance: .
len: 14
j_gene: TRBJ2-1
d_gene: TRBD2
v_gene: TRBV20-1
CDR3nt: TGCAGTGCCCCGGGACTAGCCTCCTACAATGAGCAGTTCTTC
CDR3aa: CSAPGLASYNEQFF

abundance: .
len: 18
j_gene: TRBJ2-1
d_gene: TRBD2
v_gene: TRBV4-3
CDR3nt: TGCGCCAGCAGCCAAGATTTGACTAGCGGGAGTTTCTACAATGAGCAGTTCTTC
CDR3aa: CASSQDLTSGSFYNEQFF

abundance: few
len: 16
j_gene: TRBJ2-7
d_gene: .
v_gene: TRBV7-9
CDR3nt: TGTGCCAGCAGCCTCTTCGACGAGGGCGGAACCTACGAGCAGTACTTC
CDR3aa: CASSLFDEGGTYEQYF

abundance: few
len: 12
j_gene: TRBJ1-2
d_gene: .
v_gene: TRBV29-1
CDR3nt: TGCAGCGCCCCGTTCGGGCTCAATGGCTACACCTTC
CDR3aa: CSAPFGLNGYTF

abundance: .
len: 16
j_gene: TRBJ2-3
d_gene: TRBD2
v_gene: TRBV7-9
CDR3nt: TGTGCCAGCAGCTTCGGCCTGGGACTAGTAATGGAGACGCAGTATTTT
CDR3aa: CASSFGLGLVMETQYF

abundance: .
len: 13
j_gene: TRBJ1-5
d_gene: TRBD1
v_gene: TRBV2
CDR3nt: TGTGCCAGCGAGGGGGCGCCGGATCAGCCCCAGCATTTT
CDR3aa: CASEGAPDQPQHF

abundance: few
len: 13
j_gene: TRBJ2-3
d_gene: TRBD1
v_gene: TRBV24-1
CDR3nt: TGTGCCACCAGTGATTACACAGGGGAAGCGCAGTATTTT
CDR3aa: CATSDYTGEAQYF

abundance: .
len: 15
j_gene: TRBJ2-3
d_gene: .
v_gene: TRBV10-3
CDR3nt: TGTGCCTCCCGGTCGGAGCGCCAGAGCCAAAATACGCAGTATTTT
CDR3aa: CASRSERQSQNTQYF

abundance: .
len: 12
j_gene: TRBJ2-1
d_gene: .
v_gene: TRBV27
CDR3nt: TGTGCCAGCAGTCAGGGGTACAATGAGCAGTTCTTC
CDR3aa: CASSQGYNEQFF

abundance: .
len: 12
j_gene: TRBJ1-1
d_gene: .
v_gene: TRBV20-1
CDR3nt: TGCAGTGCTAGAGAACCAGGGGTTGAAGCTTTCTTT
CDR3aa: CSAREPGVEAFF

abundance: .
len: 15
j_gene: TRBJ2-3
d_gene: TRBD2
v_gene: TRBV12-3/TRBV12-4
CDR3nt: TGTGCCAGCAGTTTGATGCGGGGGGGCGGGGATACGCAGTATTTT
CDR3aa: CASSLMRGGGDTQYF

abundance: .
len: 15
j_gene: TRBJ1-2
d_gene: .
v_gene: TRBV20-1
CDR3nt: TGCAGTGCTAGAGACCCCGGGGACGGCCCATATGGCCACACCTTC
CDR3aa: CSARDPGDGPYGHTF

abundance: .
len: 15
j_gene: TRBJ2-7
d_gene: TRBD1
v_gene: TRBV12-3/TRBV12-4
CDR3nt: TGTGCCAGCAGCAGCATAGTGGGACAGGGCTACGAGCAGTACTTC
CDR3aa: CASSSIVGQGYEQYF

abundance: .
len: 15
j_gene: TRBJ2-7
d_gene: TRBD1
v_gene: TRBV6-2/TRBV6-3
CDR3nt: TGTGCCAGCAGTTACGGGGACAGGGATTACAATGAGCAGTACTTC
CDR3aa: CASSYGDRDYNEQYF

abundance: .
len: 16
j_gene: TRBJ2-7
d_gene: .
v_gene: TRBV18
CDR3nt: TGTGCCAGCTCACTAGGACAGGGAGGGGGTTCCTACGAGCAGTACTTC
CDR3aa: CASSLGQGGGSYEQYF

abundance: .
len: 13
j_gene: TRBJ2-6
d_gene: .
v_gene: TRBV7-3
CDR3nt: TGTGCCAGCAGTGACCCTGGGGCCAACGTCCTGACTTTC
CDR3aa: CASSDPGANVLTF

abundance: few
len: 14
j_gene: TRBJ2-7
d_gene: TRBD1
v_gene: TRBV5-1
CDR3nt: TGCGCCAGCAGCGACCCGGGACAGGCCGACGAGCAGTACTTC
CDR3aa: CASSDPGQADEQYF

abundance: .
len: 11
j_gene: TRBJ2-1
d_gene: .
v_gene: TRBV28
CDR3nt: TGTGCCAGCAGTACAGGACAGGAGCAGTTCTTC
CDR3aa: CASSTGQEQFF

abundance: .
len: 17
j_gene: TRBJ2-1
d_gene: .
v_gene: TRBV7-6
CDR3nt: TGTGCCAGCAGCTCCCCCCGCTCATACGGCTCCTACAATGAGCAGTTCTTC
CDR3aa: CASSSPRSYGSYNEQFF

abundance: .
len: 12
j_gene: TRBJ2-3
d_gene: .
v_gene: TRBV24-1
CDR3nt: TGTGCCACCAGTCTCAGCACAGATACGCAGTATTTT
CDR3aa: CATSLSTDTQYF

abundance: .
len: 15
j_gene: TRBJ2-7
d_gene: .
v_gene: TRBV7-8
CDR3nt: TGTGCCAGCAGCTTAGCGGCCTCTCCAACCTACGAGCAGTACTTC
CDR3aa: CASSLAASPTYEQYF

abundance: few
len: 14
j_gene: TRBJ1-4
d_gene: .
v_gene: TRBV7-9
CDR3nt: TGTGCCAGCCGCACTGGGACGACTAATGAAAAACTGTTTTTT
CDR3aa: CASRTGTTNEKLFF

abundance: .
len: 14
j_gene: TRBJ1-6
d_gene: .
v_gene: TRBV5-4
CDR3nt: TGTGCCAGCAGCTTGGAGGGGGTGGATTCACCCCTCCACTTT
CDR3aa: CASSLEGVDSPLHF

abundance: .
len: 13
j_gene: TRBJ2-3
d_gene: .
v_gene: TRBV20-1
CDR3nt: TGCAGTGCTAGATTTCAGGGCACAGATACGCAGTATTTT
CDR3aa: CSARFQGTDTQYF

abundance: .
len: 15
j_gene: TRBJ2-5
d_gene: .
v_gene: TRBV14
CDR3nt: TGTGCCAGCAGCCAAGAGGTCCAGATCCCAGAGACCCAGTACTTC
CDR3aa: CASSQEVQIPETQYF

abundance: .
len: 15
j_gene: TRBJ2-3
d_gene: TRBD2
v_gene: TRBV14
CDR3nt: TGTGCCAGCAGCCGGCTAGCGGCGGGCGGGGATACGCAGTATTTT
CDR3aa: CASSRLAAGGDTQYF

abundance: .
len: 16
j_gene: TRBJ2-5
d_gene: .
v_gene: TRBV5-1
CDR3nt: TGCGCCAGCGGCCCCTCCGATGGGACGGCCCAAGAGACCCAGTACTTC
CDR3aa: CASGPSDGTAQETQYF

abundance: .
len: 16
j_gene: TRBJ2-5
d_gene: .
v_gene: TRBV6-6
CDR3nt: TGTGCCAGCAGTCACGGGGCGGCTGGAGGCCAGGAGACCCAGTACTTC
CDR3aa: CASSHGAAGGQETQYF

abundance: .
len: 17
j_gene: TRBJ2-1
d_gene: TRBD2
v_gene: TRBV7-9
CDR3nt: TGTGCCAGCAGCTTAGGGGGACTAGCGGGAATCGTAAATGAGCAGTTCTTC
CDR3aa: CASSLGGLAGIVNEQFF

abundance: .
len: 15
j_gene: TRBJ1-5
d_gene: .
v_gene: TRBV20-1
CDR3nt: TGCAGTGCGGACCCCGGGGGGTATAGCAATCAGCCCCAGCATTTT
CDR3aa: CSADPGGYSNQPQHF

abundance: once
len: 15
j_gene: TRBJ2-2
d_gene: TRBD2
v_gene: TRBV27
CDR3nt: TGTGCCAGCAGTTACCGGGGGAGGGACACCGGGGAGCTGTTTTTT
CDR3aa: CASSYRGRDTGELFF